Below are 20 T cell receptor beta chains sequenced from a single sample in a study of blood T cell repertoires in COVID-19. Here immunoSEQ multiplex PCR was the method, and the copy in TCRdb shows in-frame clones only, minus some. Of tens of thousands of clones in the sample, 70% to 90% were seen once. Sequencing input: peripheral blood. All receptors derive from a man aged 70 or older with acute or convalescent COVID-19.

This chain joins TRBV20-1 and TRBJ1-1; D perhaps matches TRBD1 (5 bases). Germline V gene lookup returns CDR1 DFQATT and CDR2 SNEGSKA (reference sequence). Deletions cut 3 bases from V and 0 bases from J, with 14 bases between. The CDR3 runs to 15 residues. CDR3 sequence: CSASAAGPVNTEAFF. The CDR3 bases are TGCAGTGCTAGTGCGGCAGGGCCCGTGAACACTGAAGCTTTCTTT.

The chain joins TRBV13 to TRBJ1-1, with 9 bases aligning to TRBD1. Germline CDR1 PRHDT, CDR2 FYEKMQ (reference sequence). The CDR3 has 15 amino acids. Losses at the gene ends were 4 bases for V and 4 bases for J; bases not matched to a gene: 7. CDR3 in amino acids: CASSSVGTGSTEAFF. The CDR3 bases are TGTGCCAGCAGCTCAGTCGGGACAGGGAGCACTGAAGCTTTCTTT. Full variable domain (missing parts from reference TRBV13 and TRBJ1-1): AAGVIQSPRHLIKEKRETATLKCYPIPRHDTVYWYQQGPGQDPQFLISFYEKMQSDKGSIPDRFSAQQFSDYHSELNMSSLELGDSALYFCASSSVGTGSTEAFFGQGTRLTVV.

This sequence joins TRBV3-1 (or the pseudogene TRBV3-2) and TRBJ1-1; TRBD1 is a possible D gene (6 bases). V lost 8 bases, J lost 6 bases, and 10 bases lay in between. Per the germline V gene, CDR1 is LGHDT and CDR2 is YNNKEL (reference sequence). The CDR3 has 11 amino acids. The CDR3 DNA is TGTGCCAGCCGGGGGGGCGCTGAAGCTTTCTTT. It yields the protein CASRGGAEAFF.

The rearrangement uses TRBV19 and TRBJ2-1; a possible D gene is TRBD1 (5 bases). This CDR3 region has 13 residues. Trimming shortened V by 3 bases and J by 5 bases, and 8 bases separated the two germline ends. CDR1 is LNHDA and CDR2 is SQIVND in the germline V gene (reference sequence). CDR3 loop: CASSIGHDNEQFF. For the CDR3, the DNA is TGTGCCAGTAGTATCGGACATGACAATGAGCAGTTCTTC. Looking up the rest from reference TRBV19 and TRBJ2-1 gives the full variable domain: DGGITQSPKYLFRKEGQNVTLSCEQNLNHDAMYWYRQDPGQGLRLIYYSQIVNDFQKGDIAEGYSVSREKKESFPLTVTSAQKNPTAFYLCASSIGHDNEQFFGPGTRLTVL.

This sequence joins TRBV2 and TRBJ1-5, with D hard to call. V was cut by 4 bases and J by 3 bases, with 10 bases left in between. The CDR3 runs to 14 residues. Per the germline V gene, CDR1 is SNHLY and CDR2 is FYNNEI. CDR3 DNA: TGTGCCAGCAGTGTAGAAACAGTCAATCAGCCCCAGCATTTT. Translated, it gives CASSVETVNQPQHF.

This chain links TRBV12-2 with TRBJ1-6. TRBV12-2 is annotated as a pseudogene. This CDR3 contains 17 residues. CDR3 in DNA: TGTGCAAGTCGCCGAGCCTCGTGGGGGGATAATAATTCACCCCTCCACTTT. Its translation: CASRRASWGDNNSPLHF.

CDR3 in DNA: TGTGCCAGCAGCTTGACAGGGACGTCTGGCGAGCAGTACTTC. This translates into CASSLTGTSGEQYF. The chain uses TRBV7-9 and TRBJ2-7; the match to TRBD1 covers 7 bases. The CDR3 has 14 residues. CDR1 is SEHNR and CDR2 is FQNEAQ in the germline V gene (reference sequence). J was trimmed by 6 bases and V by 3 bases; bases with no gene match: 8.

DNA of the CDR3: TGCGCCAGCAGCCAAGATCTAAGCGGGGGCAATGAGCAGTTCTTC. Its translation: CASSQDLSGGNEQFF. V and J are TRBV4-3 and TRBJ2-1, with 8 bases lining up with TRBD2. The CDR3 length is 15 residues. V shed 0 bases, J shed 6 bases, and the junction held 4 bases outside the gene matches. CDR1 and CDR2 (germline): LGHNA, YSLEER.

The V gene is TRBV19, the J gene TRBJ2-1, with 7 nucleotides matching TRBD2. The CDR3 covers 15 residues. Germline CDR1 reads LNHDA; CDR2 reads SQIVND (reference sequence). V was pared by 3 bases and J by 2 bases, with 4 bases of the junction left unmatched. CDR3 region: CASSIKAGTYNEQFF. CDR3 DNA: TGTGCCAGTAGTATCAAAGCGGGGACCTACAATGAGCAGTTCTTC.

The chain employs TRBV5-5 and TRBJ2-3; the match to TRBD1 covers 11 bases. The CDR3 length is 15 residues. The V and J ends lost 6 bases and 1 base, in that order; junction bases with no gene match: 4. Germline CDR1 SGHKS, CDR2 YYEKEE (reference sequence). The CDR3 here is CASTPGQGGTDTQYF. CDR3 coding DNA: TGTGCCAGCACCCCGGGACAGGGGGGCACAGATACGCAGTATTTT.

The V gene is TRBV2, the J gene TRBJ1-4, with 7 nucleotides matching TRBD1. Trimming took 6 bases from V and 0 from J; bases not matched to a gene: 4. CDR1 SNHLY and CDR2 FYNNEI come from the germline V gene. The CDR3 is 15 residues long. This CDR3 is CASRGQTTTNEKLFF. Written as DNA, the CDR3 is TGTGCCAGCAGGGGACAGACGACAACTAATGAAAAACTGTTTTTT.

The chain uses TRBV30 and TRBJ1-1; D is ambiguous. The CDR3 consists of 14 residues. Germline V gene data show CDR1 as GTSNPN and CDR2 as SVGIG (reference sequence). V dropped 2 bases and J dropped 5 bases, with 15 bases sitting between them. The CDR3 coding sequence is TGTGCCTGGAGTCCCACGGACTCGGCGACTGAAGCTTTCTTT. Translating it yields CAWSPTDSATEAFF.

The V call is TRBV4-1, the J call TRBJ1-6, with D possibly matching TRBD1 (5 bases). The germline V gene encodes CDR1 MGHRA and CDR2 YSYEKL. V shed 4 bases and J shed 8 bases, with 27 bases lying between them. This CDR3 has 19 residues. The CDR3 DNA reads TGCGCCAGCAGCCTTAGTAACAATCAGGACATGGGCCGGTATTCACCCCTCCACTTT. Protein product: CASSLSNNQDMGRYSPLHF.

The chain employs TRBV5-4 and TRBJ1-4; no firm D call. V was pared by 0 bases and J by 4 bases, with 13 bases between. The CDR3 totals 16 residues. CDR1 and CDR2 from the germline V gene are SGHNT and YYREEE (reference sequence). Here the CDR3 reads CASSLGGSRRNEKLFF. CDR3 nucleotides: TGTGCCAGCAGCTTGGGCGGGTCCAGACGTAATGAAAAACTGTTTTTT.

This sequence joins TRBV7-3 and TRBJ2-2; no definite D call. The V gene lost 2 bases and the J gene lost 6 bases, with 10 bases spanning the gap. Germline loops: CDR1 SGHTA, CDR2 FQGTGA. The CDR3 runs 14 residues. The CDR3 region has the DNA TGTGCCAGCAGCTTATTCGACATACCCGGGGAGCTGTTTTTT. Translating gives CASSLFDIPGELFF.

This clone has only one observation. The V call is TRBV6-6, the J call TRBJ1-2, with 9 bases lining up with TRBD1. This CDR3 region has 15 residues. Per the germline V gene, CDR1 is MNHNY and CDR2 is SVGAGI (reference sequence). V lost 6 bases, J lost 5 bases, and 10 bases stayed unmatched. CDR3 nucleotide sequence: TGTGCCAGCAGCCAGCCCGGACAGGGGAAATATGGCTACACCTTC. This translates into CASSQPGQGKYGYTF.

V gene TRBV4-1 combines with J gene TRBJ2-7, with 11 bases identical to TRBD2. V shed 3 bases and J 7 bases; nucleotides not matched to a gene: 8. In germline, CDR1 is MGHRA, CDR2 YSYEKL. The CDR3 contains 15 residues. The CDR3 DNA sequence: TGCGCCAGCAGCCAGGGCCTAGCGGGGGGTCTGGAGCAGTACTTC. Its protein product is CASSQGLAGGLEQYF.

This rearrangement joins TRBV18 to TRBJ2-1; possibly TRBD2 for D (6 bases). Per germline, CDR1 KGHSH and CDR2 LQKENI. The CDR3 sequence is 20 residues long. V gave up 2 bases and J gave up 4 bases, with 27 bases separating them. The CDR3 DNA is TGTGCCAGCTCACCAAGACTTACCGGGCAGCTAGCGCAAAGGTACAATGAGCAGTTCTTC. Translating gives CASSPRLTGQLAQRYNEQFF.

The chain has TRBV11-2 and TRBJ2-3, with TRBD2 matching 10 bases. Germline V gene lookup returns CDR1 SGHAT and CDR2 FQNNGV. V shed 5 bases and J 3 bases; nucleotides not matched to a gene: 8. This CDR3 is built from 16 residues. Here the CDR3 reads CASSATSSGGTDTQYF. CDR3 coding DNA: TGTGCCAGCAGCGCCACCAGTAGCGGGGGGACAGATACGCAGTATTTT.

The chain joins TRBV30 to TRBJ1-4; TRBD1 aligns across 7 bases. V trimming: 7 bases; J trimming: 0 bases; junction bases outside the gene matches: 11. The CDR3 is 16 residues long. Germline V gives CDR1 GTSNPN, CDR2 SVGIG (reference sequence). The CDR3 DNA is TGTGCCTTGGGGTGGGGACAGCCAGCAACTAATGAAAAACTGTTTTTT. It encodes CALGWGQPATNEKLFF.